This TCR beta chain was captured by sequencing in a study of control samples from healthy donors and cancer patients. The CDR3 consists of 13 residues. Germline CDR1 reads LGHDT; CDR2 reads YNNKEL (reference sequence). V was cut by 6 bases and J by 8 bases, with 14 bases left in between. The method was immunoSEQ multiplex PCR; TCRdb's version includes in-frame clones alone and lacks a portion of them. This sample has about 160,000 clones, with over 95% found just once. This receptor was obtained from a woman between 25 and 40 years old in good health. Source material: blood. The chain has TRBV3-1 (or the pseudogene TRBV3-2) and TRBJ1-5, with D possibly being TRBD1 (5 bases). CDR3 in DNA: TGTGCCAGCAGTCGTCAGGGCTTGAAGCCCCAGCATTTT. Translating it yields CASSRQGLKPQHF.